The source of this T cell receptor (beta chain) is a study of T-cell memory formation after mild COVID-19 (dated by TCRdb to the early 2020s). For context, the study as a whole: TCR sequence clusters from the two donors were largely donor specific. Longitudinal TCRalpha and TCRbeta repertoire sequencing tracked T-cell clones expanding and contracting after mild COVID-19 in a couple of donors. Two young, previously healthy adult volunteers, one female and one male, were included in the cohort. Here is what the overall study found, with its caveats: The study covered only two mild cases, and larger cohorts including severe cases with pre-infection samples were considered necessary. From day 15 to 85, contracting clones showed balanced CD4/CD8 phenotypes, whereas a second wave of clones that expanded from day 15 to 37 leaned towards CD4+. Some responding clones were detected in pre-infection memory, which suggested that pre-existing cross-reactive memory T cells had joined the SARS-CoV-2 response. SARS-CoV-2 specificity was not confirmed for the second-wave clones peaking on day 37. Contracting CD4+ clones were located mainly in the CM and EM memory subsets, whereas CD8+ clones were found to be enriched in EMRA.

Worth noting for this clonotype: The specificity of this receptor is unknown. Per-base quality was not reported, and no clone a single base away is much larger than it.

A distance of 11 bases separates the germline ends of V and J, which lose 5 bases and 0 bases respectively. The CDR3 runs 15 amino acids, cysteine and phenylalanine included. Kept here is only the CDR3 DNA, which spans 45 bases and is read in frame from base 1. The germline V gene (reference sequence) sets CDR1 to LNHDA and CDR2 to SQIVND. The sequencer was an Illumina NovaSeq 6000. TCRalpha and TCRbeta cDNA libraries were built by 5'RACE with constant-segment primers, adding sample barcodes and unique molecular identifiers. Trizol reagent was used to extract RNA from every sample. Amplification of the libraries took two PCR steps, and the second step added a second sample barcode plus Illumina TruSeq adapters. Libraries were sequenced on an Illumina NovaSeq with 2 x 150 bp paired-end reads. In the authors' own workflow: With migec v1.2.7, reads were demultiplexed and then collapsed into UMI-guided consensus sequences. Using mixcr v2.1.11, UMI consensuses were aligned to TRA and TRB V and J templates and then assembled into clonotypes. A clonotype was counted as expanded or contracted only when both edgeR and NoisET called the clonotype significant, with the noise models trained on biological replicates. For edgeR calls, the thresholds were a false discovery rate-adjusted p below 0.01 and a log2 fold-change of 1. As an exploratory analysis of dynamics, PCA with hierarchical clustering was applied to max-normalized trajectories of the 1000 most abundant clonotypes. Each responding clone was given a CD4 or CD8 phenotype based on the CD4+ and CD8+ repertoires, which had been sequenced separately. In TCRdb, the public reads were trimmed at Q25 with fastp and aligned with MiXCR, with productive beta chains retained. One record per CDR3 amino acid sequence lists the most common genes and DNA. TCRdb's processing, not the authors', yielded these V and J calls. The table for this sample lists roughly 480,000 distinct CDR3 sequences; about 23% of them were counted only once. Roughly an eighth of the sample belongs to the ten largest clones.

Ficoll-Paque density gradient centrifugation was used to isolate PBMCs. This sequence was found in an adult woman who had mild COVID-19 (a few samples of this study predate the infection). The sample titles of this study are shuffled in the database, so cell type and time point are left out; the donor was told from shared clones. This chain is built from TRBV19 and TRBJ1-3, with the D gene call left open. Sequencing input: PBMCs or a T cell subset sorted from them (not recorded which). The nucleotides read TGTGCCAGTAGTCCCGCGGGTCGCTCTGGAAACACCATATATTTT. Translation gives CASSPAGRSGNTIYF.